This entry lists 23 T cell receptor beta chains sequenced from one sample in a study of CD8 T cells in ankylosing spondylitis. TCRdb re-analysed the 5' RACE reads in MiXCR, keeping a single row per CDR3 protein. This repertoire shows around 320,000 distinct CDR3 sequences, less than 25% found once; its top ten account for 3.5%. The specimen was blood, either unsorted or a sorted T cell fraction (not recorded which). All receptors come from a female donor with ankylosing spondylitis or in good health (not recorded which).

The chain couples TRBV9 to TRBJ2-1; 8 bases line up with TRBD2. Germline CDR1 and CDR2: SGDLS and YYNGEE. V was pared by 7 bases and J by 10 bases, with 16 bases of the junction left unmatched. This CDR3 has 15 residues. In DNA form, the CDR3 reads TGTGCCAGCCGACCCGGACTAGCCCCAAGGGGGGAGCAGTTCTTC. Translation gives CASRPGLAPRGEQFF.

This chain joins TRBV10-3 and TRBJ2-3, with TRBD2 matching 7 bases. Germline lookup yields CDR1 ENHRY and CDR2 SYGVKD. The CDR3 is 15 residues long. The junction had 7 bases not matched to a gene; V was cut back by 7 bases and J by 0 bases. The CDR3 loop reads CAITLGGGSTDTQYF. CDR3 in DNA: TGTGCCATCACCCTGGGGGGGGGGAGCACAGATACGCAGTATTTT.

This rearrangement joins TRBV13 to TRBJ2-1, with D perhaps being TRBD1 or TRBD2 (6 bases each). Germline CDR1 PRHDT, CDR2 FYEKMQ (reference sequence). The CDR3 is made up of 16 amino acids. V was clipped by 5 bases and J by 3 bases, with 17 bases between them. The CDR3 sequence is CASSPKGGFIYNEQFF. The CDR3 bases are TGTGCCAGCAGCCCCAAGGGGGGCTTTATCTACAATGAGCAGTTCTTC.

This clonotype was seen only a few times. The V and J genes are TRBV20-1 and TRBJ1-2; D not resolved. Looked up from germline, CDR1 is DFQATT and CDR2 is SNEGSKA (reference sequence). Trimming took 5 bases from V and 2 from J, leaving 6 bases between them. This CDR3 has 11 amino acids. CDR3 sequence: CSAVENYGYTF. The CDR3 coding sequence is TGCAGTGCTGTCGAAAACTATGGCTACACCTTC.

This clonotype has just a few counts. This chain connects TRBV12-3 or TRBV12-4 to TRBJ2-3, with a weak D call TRBD2 (5 bases). This CDR3 has 16 amino acids. Trimming cost V 3 bases and J 3 bases, with 16 bases left between them. DNA of the CDR3: TGTGCCAGCAGTTTGGGGTCGAGAGGGCCAACAGATACGCAGTATTTT. Translated, it gives CASSLGSRGPTDTQYF.

This clonotype has a count of ten or more. J is TRBJ2-1 and V is TRBV10-3; 7 nucleotides match TRBD2. CDR1 is ENHRY and CDR2 is SYGVKD in the germline V gene. The CDR3 sequence is 16 residues long. The V segment lost 3 bases and the J segment 2 bases; nucleotides outside the gene matches: 7. This CDR3 reads CAISDLSGTAYNEQFF. The CDR3 DNA reads TGTGCCATCAGTGACCTCAGCGGGACGGCCTACAATGAGCAGTTCTTC.

J is TRBJ2-1 and V is TRBV5-4; no clear D gene. This CDR3 is 14 amino acids long. Trimming pared 0 bases from V and 7 bases from J, leaving 11 bases between. The V gene's germline CDR1 is SGHNT and CDR2 YYREEE (reference sequence). The CDR3 loop reads CASSLGGTRNEQFF. The CDR3 nucleotides are TGTGCCAGCAGCTTGGGAGGAACCCGTAATGAGCAGTTCTTC.

The rearrangement uses TRBV20-1 and TRBJ2-7; D may be TRBD2 (7 bases). V lost 5 bases to trimming and J lost 0 bases, with 11 bases between them. The CDR3 loop spans 13 amino acids. The germline gives CDR1 DFQATT, CDR2 SNEGSKA (reference sequence). The CDR3 coding sequence is TGCAGTGCTCAGGGGACTACCTCCTACGAGCAGTACTTC. Translating it yields CSAQGTTSYEQYF.

The chain combines TRBV24-1 with TRBJ2-6, with TRBD2 identical over 12 bases. The germline V gene encodes CDR1 KGHDR and CDR2 SFDVKD. The CDR3 is made up of 19 amino acids. V was clipped by 4 bases and J by 2 bases; unmatched bases: 8. The CDR3 spells CATSDRTSGRSTGANVLTF. CDR3 nucleotides: TGTGCCACCAGTGACCGTACTAGCGGGAGGTCCACTGGGGCCAACGTCCTGACTTTC.

This clonotype occurred a few times. J is TRBJ2-6 and V is TRBV7-6; D remains ambiguous. Germline V gene lookup returns CDR1 SGHVS and CDR2 FNYEAQ. The CDR3 has 15 amino acids. Trimming left V 2 bases short and J 0 bases short, with 5 bases between. The CDR3 coding sequence is TGTGCCAGCAGCTTATGGTACTCTGGGGCCAACGTCCTGACTTTC. It encodes CASSLWYSGANVLTF. Using reference TRBV7-6 and TRBJ2-6 for the parts outside the CDR3, the full variable domain is GAGVSQSPRYKVTKRGQDVALRCDPISGHVSLYWYRQALGQGPEFLTYFNYEAQQDKSGLPNDRFSAERPEGSISTLTIQRTEQRDSAMYRCASSLWYSGANVLTFGAGSRLTVL.

The sample holds a few counts of this clonotype. J is TRBJ1-2 and V is TRBV3-1, with D unresolved. The CDR3 length is 14 residues. Germline V lookup: CDR1 LGHDT, CDR2 YNNKEL (reference sequence). Deletions cut 0 bases from V and 6 bases from J, with 11 bases between. The CDR3 loop is CASSQDALVHGYTF. CDR3 nucleotides: TGTGCCAGCAGCCAAGACGCCTTGGTCCATGGCTACACCTTC.

Only a few counts were recorded for this clonotype. The chain recombines TRBV2 with TRBJ1-1; D call uncertain. CDR3 length: 14 amino acids. Germline V gene lookup returns CDR1 SNHLY and CDR2 FYNNEI. CDR3 coding DNA: TGTGCTCGCAGTGCGGAGGCGGGAAACACTGAAGCTTTCTTT. Its protein is CARSAEAGNTEAFF.

This clonotype was counted a few times. The rearrangement joins TRBV7-9 to TRBJ2-5, with 7 bases that match TRBD2. J gave up 2 bases and V 5 bases, and 8 bases lay outside the gene matches. The CDR3 length is 15 residues. CDR1 and CDR2 from the germline V gene are SEHNR and FQNEAQ (reference sequence). CDR3 nucleotides: TGTGCCAGCAGCCCTGGGAGGGCCCCACAAGAGACCCAGTACTTC. Translated, it gives CASSPGRAPQETQYF.

This clonotype appeared a single time. The gene calls are TRBV6-1 and TRBJ2-7; possible D gene TRBD2, 5 bases. Trimming removed 6 bases from V and 3 bases from J, with 15 bases in between. Looked up from germline, CDR1 is MNHNS and CDR2 is SASEGT. There are 14 residues in the CDR3. The CDR3 here is CASSRTDRGYEQYF. The CDR3 DNA reads as TGTGCCAGCAGCCGTACAGACCGGGGCTACGAGCAGTACTTC.

The chain carries TRBV4-2 and TRBJ2-2, with 13 bases lining up with TRBD2. V lost 4 bases to trimming and J lost 8 bases; unmatched junction nucleotides: 7. Germline V CDR1 and CDR2: LGHNA, YNFKEQ. The length of the CDR3 is 16 residues. The CDR3 DNA reads TGTGCCAGCAGCCTCTGGACTAGCGGGAGTACTGGGGAGCTGTTTTTT. It is translated as CASSLWTSGSTGELFF.

This clonotype has ten or more counts. V usage is TRBV28 and J usage is TRBJ2-1; TRBD1 might be the D (7 bases). Trimming took 2 bases from V and 7 from J, leaving 12 bases between them. CDR1 is MDHEN, CDR2 SYDVKM, per germline. The CDR3 has 14 residues. The CDR3 protein is CASSLPPGGNEQFF. The CDR3, as DNA: TGTGCCAGCAGTTTACCGCCAGGGGGGAATGAGCAGTTCTTC. Full variable domain (missing parts from reference TRBV28 and TRBJ2-1): DVKVTQSSRYLVKRTGEKVFLECVQDMDHENMFWYRQDPGLGLRLIYFSYDVKMKEKGDIPEGYSVSREKKERFSLILESASTNQTSMYLCASSLPPGGNEQFFGPGTRLTVL.

The rearrangement links TRBV27 to TRBJ2-3; 8 nucleotides match TRBD2. Per germline, CDR1 MNHEY and CDR2 SMNVEV (reference sequence). This CDR3 contains 16 residues. V dropped 0 bases and J dropped 1; count of bases not matched to a gene: 3. The CDR3 is CASSLSTSGGTDTQYF. The CDR3 bases are TGTGCCAGCAGTTTATCCACTAGCGGAGGCACAGATACGCAGTATTTT.

This chain uses TRBV5-4 with TRBJ1-6; D not resolved. The V and J ends lost 0 bases and 6 bases respectively, with 7 bases between them. This CDR3 has 14 residues. Germline V gene data show CDR1 as SGHNT and CDR2 as YYREEE (reference sequence). For the CDR3, the DNA is TGTGCCAGCAGCTTGGAAGGATTTAATTCACCCCTCCACTTT. Its protein is CASSLEGFNSPLHF.

The table lists this clonotype with a few counts. The gene calls are TRBV5-1 and TRBJ2-1; the D call may be TRBD1 or TRBD2 (5 bases each). The V end was cut by 4 bases, the J end by 5 bases, with 10 bases between. The CDR3 extends over 13 amino acids. Looked up from germline, CDR1 is SGHRS and CDR2 is YFSETQ. The CDR3, as DNA: TGCGCCAGCAGCCTGGTGGGGGACAATGAGCAGTTCTTC. As protein: CASSLVGDNEQFF.

In this sample, this clonotype turned up once. This CDR3 is CAWSVRAGGANEQFF. DNA for the CDR3: TGTGCCTGGAGTGTACGTGCGGGCGGAGCGAATGAGCAGTTCTTC. This rearrangement joins TRBV30 to TRBJ2-1, with D possibly being TRBD2 (5 bases). This CDR3 is 15 amino acids long. Trimming removed 0 bases from V and 7 bases from J, with 16 bases in between. Germline-derived CDR1 and CDR2 are GTSNPN and SVGIG (reference sequence).

V gene TRBV12-2 combines with J gene TRBJ2-3; the table's D gene call, TRBD2, was not cross checked with the DNA. TRBV12-2 is reported as a pseudogene. There are 17 residues in the CDR3. CDR3 region: CASRPTWRAIDTDTQYF. The CDR3 bases are TGTGCAAGTCGCCCGACTTGGCGGGCAATAGACACAGATACGCAGTATTTT.

The chain joins TRBV12-3 or TRBV12-4 to TRBJ2-3; D is undetermined. There are 14 residues in the CDR3. Trimming cost V 3 bases and J 2 bases, with 9 bases left between them. The CDR3 nucleotides are TGTGCCAGCAGTTTGACGGCGATCACAGATACGCAGTATTTT. It is translated as CASSLTAITDTQYF.

This clonotype appeared a few times. This sequence joins TRBV7-9 and TRBJ2-1, with a tentative D call TRBD2 (6 bases). The germline gives CDR1 SEHNR, CDR2 FQNEAQ (reference sequence). This CDR3 region has 15 residues. Trimming took off 3 bases at V and 9 bases at J, with 18 bases between the two ends. CDR3 nucleotides: TGTGCCAGCAGCTTCGGGACTCCCCAACCGGGTGAGCAGTTCTTC. This sequence encodes CASSFGTPQPGEQFF.